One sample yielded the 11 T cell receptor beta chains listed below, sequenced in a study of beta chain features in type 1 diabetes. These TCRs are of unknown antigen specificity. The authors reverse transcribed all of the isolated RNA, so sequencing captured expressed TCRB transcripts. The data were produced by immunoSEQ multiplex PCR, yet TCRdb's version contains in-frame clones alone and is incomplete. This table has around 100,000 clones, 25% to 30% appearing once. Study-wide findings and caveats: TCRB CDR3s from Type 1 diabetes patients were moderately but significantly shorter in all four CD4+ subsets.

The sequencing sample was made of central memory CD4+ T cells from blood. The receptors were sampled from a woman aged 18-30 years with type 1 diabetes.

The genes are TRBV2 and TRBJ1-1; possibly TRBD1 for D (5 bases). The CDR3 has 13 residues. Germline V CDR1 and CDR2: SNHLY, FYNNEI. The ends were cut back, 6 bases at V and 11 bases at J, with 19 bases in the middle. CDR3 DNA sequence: TGTGCCAGCAGGGGATTGGGGGGGATCGCGGCTTTCTTT. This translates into CASRGLGGIAAFF.

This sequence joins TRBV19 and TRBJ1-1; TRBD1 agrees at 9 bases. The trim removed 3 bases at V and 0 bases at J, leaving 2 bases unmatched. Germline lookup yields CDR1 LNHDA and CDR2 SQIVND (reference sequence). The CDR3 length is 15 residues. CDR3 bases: TGTGCCAGTAGTATGGGACAGGGCATGAACACTGAAGCTTTCTTT. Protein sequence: CASSMGQGMNTEAFF.

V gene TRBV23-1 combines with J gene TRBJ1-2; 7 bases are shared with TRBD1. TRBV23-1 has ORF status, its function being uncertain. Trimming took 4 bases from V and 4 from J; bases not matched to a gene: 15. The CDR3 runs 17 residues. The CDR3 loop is CASSPPAGQSITYGYTF. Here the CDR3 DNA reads TGCGCCAGCAGTCCCCCCGCGGGACAGAGTATAACCTATGGCTACACCTTC.

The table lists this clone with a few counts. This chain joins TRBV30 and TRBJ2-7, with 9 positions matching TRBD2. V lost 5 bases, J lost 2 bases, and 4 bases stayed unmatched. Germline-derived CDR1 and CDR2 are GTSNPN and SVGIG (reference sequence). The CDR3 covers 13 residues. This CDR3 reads CAWRSGGTYEQYF. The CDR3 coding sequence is TGTGCCTGGCGTAGCGGGGGAACCTACGAGCAGTACTTC. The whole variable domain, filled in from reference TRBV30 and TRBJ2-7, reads SQTIHQWPATLVQPVGSPLSLECTVEGTSNPNLYWYRQAAGRGLQLLFYSVGIGQISSEVPQNLSASRPQDRQFILSSKKLLLSDSGFYLCAWRSGGTYEQYFGPGTRLTVT.

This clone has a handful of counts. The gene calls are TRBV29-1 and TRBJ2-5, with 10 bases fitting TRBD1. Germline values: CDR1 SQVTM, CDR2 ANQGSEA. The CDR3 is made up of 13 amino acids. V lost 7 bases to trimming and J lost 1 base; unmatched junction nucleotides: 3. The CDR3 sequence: CSGRDRGQETQYF. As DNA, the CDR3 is TGCAGCGGCCGGGACAGGGGCCAAGAGACCCAGTACTTC.

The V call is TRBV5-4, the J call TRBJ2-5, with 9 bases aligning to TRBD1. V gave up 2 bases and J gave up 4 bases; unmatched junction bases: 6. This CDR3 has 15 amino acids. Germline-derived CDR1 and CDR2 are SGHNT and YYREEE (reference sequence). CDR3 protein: CASSLPGQGGETQYF. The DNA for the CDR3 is TGTGCCAGCAGCTTACCGGGACAGGGTGGAGAGACCCAGTACTTC.

CDR3 nucleotide sequence: TGTGCCAGCAGCCTATCGGTGCTCAGGGGGTCAAGCTACAATGAGCAGTTCTTC. Translated, it gives CASSLSVLRGSSYNEQFF. The rearrangement links TRBV5-4 to TRBJ2-1; 7 bases fit TRBD1. V gave up 4 bases and J gave up 3 bases; unmatched junction bases: 16. This CDR3 region has 18 residues. Per the germline V gene, CDR1 is SGHNT and CDR2 is YYREEE (reference sequence).

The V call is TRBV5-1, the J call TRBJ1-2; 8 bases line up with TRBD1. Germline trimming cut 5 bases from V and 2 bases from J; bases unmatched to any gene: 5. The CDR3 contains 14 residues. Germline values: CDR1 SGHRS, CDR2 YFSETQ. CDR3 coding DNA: TGCGCCAGCAGGGAGGGGACAGGCAACTATGGCTACACCTTC. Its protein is CASREGTGNYGYTF.

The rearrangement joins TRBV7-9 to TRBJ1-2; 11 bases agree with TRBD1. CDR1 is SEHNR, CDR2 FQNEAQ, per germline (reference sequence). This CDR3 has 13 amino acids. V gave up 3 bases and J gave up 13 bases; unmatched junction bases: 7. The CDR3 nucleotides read TGTGCCAGCAGCTTGGGACAGGGGGTCGATATCACCTTC. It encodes CASSLGQGVDITF.

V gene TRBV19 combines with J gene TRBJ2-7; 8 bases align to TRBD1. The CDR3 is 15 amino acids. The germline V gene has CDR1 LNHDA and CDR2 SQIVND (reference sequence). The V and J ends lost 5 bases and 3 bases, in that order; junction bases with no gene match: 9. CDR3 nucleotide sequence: TGTGCCAGTAGTGTATCTTCGGGACAGGACTACGAGCAGTACTTC. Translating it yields CASSVSSGQDYEQYF. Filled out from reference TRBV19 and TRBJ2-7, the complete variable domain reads DGGITQSPKYLFRKEGQNVTLSCEQNLNHDAMYWYRQDPGQGLRLIYYSQIVNDFQKGDIAEGYSVSREKKESFPLTVTSAQKNPTAFYLCASSVSSGQDYEQYFGPGTRLTVT.

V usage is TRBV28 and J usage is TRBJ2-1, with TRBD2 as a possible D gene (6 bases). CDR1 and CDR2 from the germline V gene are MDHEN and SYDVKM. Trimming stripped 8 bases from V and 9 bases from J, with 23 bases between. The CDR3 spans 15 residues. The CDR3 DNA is TGTGCCAGCCGGCTAGGCGGGATGCTTTCGGGTGAGCAGTTCTTC. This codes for CASRLGGMLSGEQFF.